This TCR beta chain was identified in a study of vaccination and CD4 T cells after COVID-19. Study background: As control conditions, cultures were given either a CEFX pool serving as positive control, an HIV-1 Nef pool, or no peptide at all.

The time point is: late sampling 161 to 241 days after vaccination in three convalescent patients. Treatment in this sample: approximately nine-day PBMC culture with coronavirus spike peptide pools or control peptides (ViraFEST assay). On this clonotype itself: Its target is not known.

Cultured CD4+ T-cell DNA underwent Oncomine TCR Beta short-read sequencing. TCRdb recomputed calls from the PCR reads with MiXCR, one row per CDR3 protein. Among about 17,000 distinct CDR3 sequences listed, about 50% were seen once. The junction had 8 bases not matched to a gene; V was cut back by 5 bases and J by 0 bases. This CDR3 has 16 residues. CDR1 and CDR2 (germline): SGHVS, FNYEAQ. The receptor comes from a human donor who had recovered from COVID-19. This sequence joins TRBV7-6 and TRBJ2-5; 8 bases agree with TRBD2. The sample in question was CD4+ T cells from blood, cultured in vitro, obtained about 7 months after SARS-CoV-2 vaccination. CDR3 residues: CASSQLAEAYQETQYF. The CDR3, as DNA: TGTGCCAGCAGCCAACTAGCGGAGGCGTACCAAGAGACCCAGTACTTC.